This T cell receptor beta chain was documented in a study of cytomegalovirus exposure and HLA in healthy donors. Notes on the study in general: Looking again later, the authors saw that most CMV-associated TCR beta chains seemed HLA-restricted. The authors judged a highly shared variant cluster likely a sequencing artifact.

V was pared by 3 bases and J by 9 bases, with 5 bases of the junction left unmatched. Germline CDR1 is SGHAT and CDR2 is FQNNGV. CDR3 size: 13 residues. PCR used 60 Vbeta primers and 13 Jbeta primers. Profiling relied on immunoSEQ multiplex PCR, and the TCRdb table lists in-frame clones only, not all of them. The sample contains around 160,000 clones, roughly 77% of which appear only once. As concerns this clone: Its specificity is not known.

Specimen: PBMCs. This receptor was identified in a middle-aged man in good health and CMV-seropositive. The V call is TRBV11-2, the J call TRBJ2-1; 7 bases align to TRBD1. In DNA form, the CDR3 reads TGTGCCAGCAGCTTCATAGGGGGCGGTGAGCAGTTCTTC. Translation: CASSFIGGGEQFF.